A selection of T cell receptor beta chains follows, all from one sample in a study of blood T cell repertoires in COVID-19. Here immunoSEQ multiplex PCR was the method, and the copy in TCRdb shows in-frame clones only, minus some. The table lists approximately 110,000 clones, roughly 85% of them singletons. Specimen: peripheral blood. These receptors all stem from a woman aged 55 to 70 with COVID-19, enrolled during active disease. Both conserved end residues are part of each CDR3. The D gene is left open where the match is weak. Clone sizes are given selectively: once, few, many, or a class where the clone is expanded.

D	size	V	J	CDR3	DNA
NA	NA	TRBV19	TRBJ2-3	CASSRDSITDTQYF	TGTGCCAGTAGTCGGGACTCAATCACAGATACGCAGTATTTT
NA	NA	TRBV30	TRBJ1-1	CAWSVAGQGLYAFF	TGTGCCTGGAGTGTCGCGGGGCAGGGACTGTACGCTTTCTTT
TRBD1	NA	TRBV19	TRBJ2-7	CASSNSWDSFYEQYF	TGTGCCAGTAGTAACTCATGGGACAGCTTCTACGAGCAGTACTTC
TRBD1	NA	TRBV4-3	TRBJ1-1	CASSQVGQGASEAFF	TGCGCCAGCAGCCAGGTAGGACAGGGGGCATCTGAAGCTTTCTTT
NA	NA	TRBV24-1	TRBJ1-2	CATSSREYGYTF	TGTGCCACCTCTTCGCGAGAGTATGGCTACACCTTC
NA	NA	TRBV2	TRBJ2-7	CASSGRDYEQYF	TGTGCCAGCAGTGGCAGGGATTACGAGCAGTACTTC
TRBD1	NA	TRBV18	TRBJ2-5	CASSHSGWPGGLETQYF	TGTGCCAGCTCACATAGTGGCTGGCCAGGGGGCTTGGAGACCCAGTACTTC
TRBD1	NA	TRBV7-8	TRBJ2-5	CASSLTMTRGQRRQETQYF	TGTGCCAGCAGCCTAACCATGACACGGGGACAGAGAAGACAAGAGACCCAGTACTTC
TRBD1	NA	TRBV6-1	TRBJ1-6	CASSEPPGQTLGSPLHF	TGTGCCAGCAGTGAACCCCCGGGACAGACTCTTGGTTCACCCCTCCACTTT
TRBD1	NA	TRBV4-1	TRBJ1-3	CASSQGGTASGNTIYF	TGCGCCAGCAGCCAAGGTGGGACAGCCTCTGGAAACACCATATATTTT
TRBD2	NA	TRBV6-5	TRBJ2-1	CASSYRTSGLQFF	TGTGCCAGCAGTTACCGGACTAGCGGACTGCAGTTCTTC
TRBD1	NA	TRBV18	TRBJ1-1	CASSPVAGTGILGNTEAFF	TGTGCCAGCTCACCCGTCGCCGGGACAGGGATCCTGGGGAACACTGAAGCTTTCTTT
TRBD1	once	TRBV19	TRBJ1-1	CATDRGAHTEAFF	TGTGCCACCGACAGGGGGGCCCACACTGAAGCTTTCTTT
NA	NA	TRBV3-1/TRBV3-2	TRBJ2-1	CASSYLVEGEQFF	TGTGCCAGCAGCTACCTGGTGGAGGGGGAGCAGTTCTTC
NA	NA	TRBV5-6	TRBJ1-3	CASSFGGASGNTIYF	TGTGCCAGCAGCTTTGGGGGGGCGTCTGGAAACACCATATATTTT
TRBD1	NA	TRBV29-1	TRBJ1-2	CSVESRDREYYGYTF	TGCAGCGTTGAGTCACGGGACAGGGAATACTATGGCTACACCTTC
TRBD1	NA	TRBV4-1	TRBJ1-1	CASSHLYRGRGAFF	TGCGCCAGCAGCCATTTATATAGGGGGCGCGGGGCTTTCTTT
TRBD1	NA	TRBV10-2	TRBJ2-2	CASWPGQGAMGELFF	TGCGCCAGTTGGCCGGGACAGGGGGCTATGGGGGAGCTGTTTTTT
TRBD2	NA	TRBV7-2	TRBJ2-3	CASSTPSGSVDTQYF	TGTGCCAGCAGCACCCCTAGCGGGTCGGTAGATACGCAGTATTTT
NA	NA	TRBV5-1	TRBJ1-6	CASSLEPSDTSPLHF	TGCGCCAGCAGCTTGGAACCCTCGGACACTTCACCCCTCCACTTT
NA	once	TRBV5-1	TRBJ2-7	CASSLERSYEQYF	TGCGCCAGCAGCTTGGAGCGTTCCTACGAGCAGTACTTC
TRBD1	NA	TRBV5-4	TRBJ1-2	CASSPGAGTGALGYTF	TGTGCCAGCAGCCCGGGGGCCGGGACAGGGGCTTTAGGCTACACCTTC
TRBD2	NA	TRBV7-9	TRBJ2-7	CASSPRGATYEQYF	TGTGCCAGCAGCCCGCGGGGGGCTACCTACGAGCAGTACTTC
TRBD1	NA	TRBV15	TRBJ1-5	CATSRARGDNQPQHF	TGTGCCACCAGCAGAGCCAGGGGGGACAATCAGCCCCAGCATTTT